A selection of T cell receptor beta chains follows, all from one sample in a study of cytomegalovirus exposure and HLA in healthy donors. TCRdb's table, derived via immunoSEQ multiplex PCR, lists solely in-frame clones and lacks some. The sample lists 150,000 or so clones; just over 85% were seen once. The source material was PBMCs. These receptors all stem from a human donor in good health. Both conserved end residues are trimmed from each CDR3. The order of the fields is J gene, V gene, CDR3 protein.

j_gene: TRBJ1-1; v_gene: TRBV28; CDR3aa: ASSEGDTEAF
j_gene: TRBJ2-4; v_gene: TRBV28; CDR3aa: ASRGSLAKNIQY
j_gene: TRBJ1-1; v_gene: TRBV9; CDR3aa: ASSAGGSNTEAF
j_gene: TRBJ2-1; v_gene: TRBV30; CDR3aa: AWRTHSYNEQF
j_gene: TRBJ1-2; v_gene: TRBV4-1; CDR3aa: ASSQEFRVGGYT
j_gene: TRBJ1-1; v_gene: TRBV7-6; CDR3aa: ASSSQAHSSTEAF
j_gene: TRBJ2-5; v_gene: TRBV6-4; CDR3aa: ASSDSKVRTNEETQY
j_gene: TRBJ2-1; v_gene: TRBV10-3; CDR3aa: AISSGLADLNEQF
j_gene: TRBJ2-1; v_gene: TRBV6-5; CDR3aa: ASSYSGQDYNEQF
j_gene: TRBJ1-4; v_gene: TRBV6-1; CDR3aa: ASEDVTGNEKLF
j_gene: TRBJ2-3; v_gene: TRBV2; CDR3aa: ASDTTDTQY
j_gene: TRBJ2-1; v_gene: TRBV6-1; CDR3aa: ASSEANPLRGRSSYNEQF
j_gene: TRBJ1-4; v_gene: TRBV6-1; CDR3aa: ASTESLHLPLF
j_gene: TRBJ2-2; v_gene: TRBV5-1; CDR3aa: ASSFGAGFTGELF
j_gene: TRBJ1-4; v_gene: TRBV19; CDR3aa: ASRSSIREKLF
j_gene: TRBJ1-2; v_gene: TRBV19; CDR3aa: ASSHPGQGISYGYT
j_gene: TRBJ2-3; v_gene: TRBV4-1; CDR3aa: ASSQEGTSRLTDTQY
j_gene: TRBJ2-1; v_gene: TRBV5-1; CDR3aa: ASSLDLGAGVLVRF
j_gene: TRBJ2-1; v_gene: TRBV5-1; CDR3aa: ASSQLAGSYNEQF
j_gene: TRBJ1-1; v_gene: TRBV10-3; CDR3aa: AISESGQIVSGNTEAF